This T cell receptor beta chain is from a study of OX40 agonist ivuxolimab in advanced cancers. Whole-study findings and limits: More expanded clones were found, on average, in CD8+ than in CD4+ T cells.

On this clone: Its antigen is unidentified.

Trimming took 4 bases from V and 6 from J; bases not matched to a gene: 10. Germline assignment: CDR1 SQVTM and CDR2 ANQGSEA. The CDR3 has 14 residues. Profiled with immunoSEQ multiplex PCR; TCRdb holds only in-frame clones, not every one. The sample includes 90,000 to 100,000 clones, around nine tenths seen only once; the top ten take around 0.82%. The receptor was isolated from an adult with an advanced solid tumor such as melanoma, head and neck, liver or kidney cancer. The rearrangement uses TRBV29-1 and TRBJ2-3, with TRBD2 identical over 7 bases. The specimen was CD4+ or CD8+ T cells sorted from blood, collected in a trial of the OX40 agonist ivuxolimab. The CDR3 bases are TGCAGCGTTGTGGAGGGAGGGCACTGGGATACGCAGTATTTT. Amino acids: CSVVEGGHWDTQYF.